One T cell receptor (beta chain) is described in this entry. No antigen is known for it. The PCR employed 60 Vbeta primers together with 13 Jbeta primers. TCRdb keeps only in-frame clones here, not all; method: immunoSEQ multiplex PCR. This listing includes around 70,000 clones. The data stem from a study of cytomegalovirus exposure and HLA in healthy donors. Study-level points and caveats: Researchers had no immune exposure information except CMV serostatus available.

The length of the CDR3 is 11 residues. Germline V lookup: CDR1 SEHNR, CDR2 FQNEAQ (reference sequence). V lost 2 bases and J 13 bases, leaving 11 bases between the germline ends. Sequenced input: PBMCs. This sequence joins TRBV7-9 and TRBJ1-2; D ambiguous. This sequence was found in a woman in her thirties or forties in good health and CMV-seropositive. Here the CDR3 reads CASSLPGSGTF. As DNA, the CDR3 is TGTGCCAGCAGCTTACCGGGGTCCGGCACCTTC.